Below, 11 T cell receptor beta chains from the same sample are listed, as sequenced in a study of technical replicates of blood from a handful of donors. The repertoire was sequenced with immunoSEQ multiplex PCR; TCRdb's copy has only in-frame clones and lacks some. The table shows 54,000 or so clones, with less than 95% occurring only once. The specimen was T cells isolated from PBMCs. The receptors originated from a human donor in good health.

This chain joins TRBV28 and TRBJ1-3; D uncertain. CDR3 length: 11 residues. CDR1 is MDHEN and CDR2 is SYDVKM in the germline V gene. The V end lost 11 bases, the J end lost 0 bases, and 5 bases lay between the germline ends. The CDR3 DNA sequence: TGTGCCTGGGCCTCTGGAAACACCATATATTTT. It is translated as CAWASGNTIYF. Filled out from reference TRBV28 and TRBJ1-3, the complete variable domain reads DVKVTQSSRYLVKRTGEKVFLECVQDMDHENMFWYRQDPGLGLRLIYFSYDVKMKEKGDIPEGYSVSREKKERFSLILESASTNQTSMYLCAWASGNTIYFGEGSWLTVV.

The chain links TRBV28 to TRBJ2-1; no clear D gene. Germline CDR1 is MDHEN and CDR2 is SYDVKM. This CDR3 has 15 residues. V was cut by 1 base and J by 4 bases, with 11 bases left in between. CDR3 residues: CASSLSRIKYNEQFF. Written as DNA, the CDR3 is TGTGCCAGCAGTTTATCCAGGATCAAATACAATGAGCAGTTCTTC. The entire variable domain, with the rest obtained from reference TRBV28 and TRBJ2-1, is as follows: DVKVTQSSRYLVKRTGEKVFLECVQDMDHENMFWYRQDPGLGLRLIYFSYDVKMKEKGDIPEGYSVSREKKERFSLILESASTNQTSMYLCASSLSRIKYNEQFFGPGTRLTVL.

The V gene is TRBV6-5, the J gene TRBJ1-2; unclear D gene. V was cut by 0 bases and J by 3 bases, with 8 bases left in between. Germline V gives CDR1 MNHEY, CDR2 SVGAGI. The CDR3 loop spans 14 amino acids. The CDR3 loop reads CASSYSTPHYGYTF. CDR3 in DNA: TGTGCCAGCAGTTACTCGACACCCCACTATGGCTACACCTTC.

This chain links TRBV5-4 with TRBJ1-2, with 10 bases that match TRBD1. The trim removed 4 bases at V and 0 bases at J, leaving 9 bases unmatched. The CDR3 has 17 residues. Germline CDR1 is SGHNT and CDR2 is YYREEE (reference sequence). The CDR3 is CASSAGQGGAANYGYTF. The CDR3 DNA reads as TGTGCCAGCAGCGCAGGACAGGGGGGGGCGGCTAACTATGGCTACACCTTC.

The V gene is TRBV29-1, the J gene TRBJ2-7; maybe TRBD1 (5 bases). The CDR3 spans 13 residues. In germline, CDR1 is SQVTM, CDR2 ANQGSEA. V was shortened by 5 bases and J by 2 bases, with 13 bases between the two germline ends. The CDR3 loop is CSVIKTVTYEQYF. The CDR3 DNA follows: TGCAGCGTTATAAAGACAGTAACCTACGAGCAGTACTTC.

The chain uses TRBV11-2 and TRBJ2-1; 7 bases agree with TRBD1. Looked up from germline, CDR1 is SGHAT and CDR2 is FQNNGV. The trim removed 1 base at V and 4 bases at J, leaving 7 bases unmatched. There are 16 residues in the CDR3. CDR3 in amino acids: CASSLVAGGIYNEQFF. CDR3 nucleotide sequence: TGTGCCAGCAGCTTAGTGGCAGGGGGTATTTACAATGAGCAGTTCTTC.

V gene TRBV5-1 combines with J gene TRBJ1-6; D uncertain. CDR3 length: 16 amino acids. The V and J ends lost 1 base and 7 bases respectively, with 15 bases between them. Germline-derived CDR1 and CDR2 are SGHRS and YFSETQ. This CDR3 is CASSLFGALENSPLHF. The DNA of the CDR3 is TGCGCCAGCAGCTTGTTTGGTGCCTTGGAGAATTCACCCCTCCACTTT.

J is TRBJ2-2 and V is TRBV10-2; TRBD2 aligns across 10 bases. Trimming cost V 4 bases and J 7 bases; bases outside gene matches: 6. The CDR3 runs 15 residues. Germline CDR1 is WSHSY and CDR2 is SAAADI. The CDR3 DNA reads TGCGCCAGCAGTGGTTCTAGCGGGGGTTACGGGGAGCTGTTTTTT. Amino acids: CASSGSSGGYGELFF.

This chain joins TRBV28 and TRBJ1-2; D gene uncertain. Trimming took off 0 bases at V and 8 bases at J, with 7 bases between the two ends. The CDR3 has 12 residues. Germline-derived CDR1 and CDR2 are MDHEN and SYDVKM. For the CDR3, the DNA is TGTGCCAGCAGTTTATGGGGAGGGGGCTACACCTTC. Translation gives CASSLWGGGYTF.

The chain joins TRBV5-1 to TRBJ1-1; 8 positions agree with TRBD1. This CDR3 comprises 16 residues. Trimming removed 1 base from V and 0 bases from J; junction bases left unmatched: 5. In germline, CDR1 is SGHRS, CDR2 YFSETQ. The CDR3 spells CASSLLSGGMNTEAFF. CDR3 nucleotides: TGCGCCAGCAGCTTGTTGTCAGGGGGCATGAACACTGAAGCTTTCTTT.

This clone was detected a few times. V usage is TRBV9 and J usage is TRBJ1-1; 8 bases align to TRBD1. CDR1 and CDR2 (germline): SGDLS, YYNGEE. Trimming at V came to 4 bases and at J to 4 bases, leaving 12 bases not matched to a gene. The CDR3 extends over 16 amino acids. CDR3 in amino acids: CASSPRTGLRGTEAFF. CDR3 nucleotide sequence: TGTGCCAGCAGCCCCAGGACAGGGCTTAGGGGCACTGAAGCTTTCTTT.